The clone carrying this T cell receptor beta chain has at least ten counts. Library preparation (for TCRbeta) was performed with unique molecular identifiers. One entry per CDR3 protein, called by TCRdb with MiXCR from the PCR reads. The table records a few hundred thousand distinct CDR3 sequences, 10% of them present only once. The data are from a study of T-cell reconstitution after alpha-beta-depleted transplantation in children. The germline CDR1 and CDR2 sequences are SGHRS and YFSETQ. The CDR3 consists of 14 residues. V lost 0 bases and J 3 bases, leaving 6 bases between the germline ends. The source is a human donor who donated a stem cell graft to a child with acute lymphoblastic leukemia. The sequenced sample was PBMCs from the stem cell graft donor, obtained from the stem cell graft. The V gene is TRBV5-1, the J gene TRBJ2-2; tentatively, D is TRBD1 (5 bases). For the CDR3, the DNA is TGCGCCAGCAGCTTGGACAGGTACACCGGGGAGCTGTTTTTT. This translates into CASSLDRYTGELFF.